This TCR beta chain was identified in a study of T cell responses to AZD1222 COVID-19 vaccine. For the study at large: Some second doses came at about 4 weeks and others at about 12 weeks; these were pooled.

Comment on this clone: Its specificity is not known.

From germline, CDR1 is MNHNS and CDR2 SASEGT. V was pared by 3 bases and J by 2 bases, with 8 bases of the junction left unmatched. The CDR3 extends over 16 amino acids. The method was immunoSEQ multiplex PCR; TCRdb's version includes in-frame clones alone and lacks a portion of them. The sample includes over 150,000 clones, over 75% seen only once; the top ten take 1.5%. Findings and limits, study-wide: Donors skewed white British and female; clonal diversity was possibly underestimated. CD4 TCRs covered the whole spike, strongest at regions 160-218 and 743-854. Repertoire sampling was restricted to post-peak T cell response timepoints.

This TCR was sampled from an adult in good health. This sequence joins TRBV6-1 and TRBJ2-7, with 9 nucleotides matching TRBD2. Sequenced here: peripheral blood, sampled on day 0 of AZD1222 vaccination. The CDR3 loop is CASSEQGRGGTYEQYF. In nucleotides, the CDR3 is TGTGCCAGCAGTGAGCAGGGGCGGGGGGGCACCTACGAGCAGTACTTC.